This TCR beta chain was sequenced for a study of T cells in Graves' hyperthyroidism and ophthalmopathy. This clonotype occurred many times. This CDR3 has 14 residues. Germline V gene data show CDR1 as SNHLY and CDR2 as FYNNEI. Unmatched junction bases numbered 7, after V lost 3 bases and J lost 7 bases. Template material for amplifying TCR beta CDR3 regions consisted of RNA transcripts. Using the HTBI primer set, a first-round RT-PCR was run on the TCR CDR3. One entry per CDR3 protein results from TCRdb running MiXCR on the multiplex PCR reads. This sample yields hundreds of thousands of distinct CDR3 sequences, of which 15% to 18% are seen a single time; roughly an eighth belongs to the top ten.

The chain employs TRBV2 and TRBJ1-2; 8 nucleotides line up with TRBD1. The sequence came from a woman under 30 with Graves' hyperthyroidism. Source material: blood. The CDR3 DNA follows: TGTGCCAGCAGTGATGGAGGGACAGGTCGTGGCTACACCTTC. It codes for CASSDGGTGRGYTF.